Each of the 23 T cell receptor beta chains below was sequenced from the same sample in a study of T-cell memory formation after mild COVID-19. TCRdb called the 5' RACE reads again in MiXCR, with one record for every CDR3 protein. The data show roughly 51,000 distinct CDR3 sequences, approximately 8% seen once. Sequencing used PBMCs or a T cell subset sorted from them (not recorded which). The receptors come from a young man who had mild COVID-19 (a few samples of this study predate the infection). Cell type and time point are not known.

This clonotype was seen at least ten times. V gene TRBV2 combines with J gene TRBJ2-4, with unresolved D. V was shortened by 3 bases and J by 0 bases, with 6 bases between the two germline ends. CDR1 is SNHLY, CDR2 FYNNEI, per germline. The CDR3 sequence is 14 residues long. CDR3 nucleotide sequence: TGTGCCAGCAGTGACTGGGCAGCCAAAAACATTCAGTACTTC. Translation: CASSDWAAKNIQYF.

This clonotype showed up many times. Here the CDR3 DNA reads TGTGCCAGCAGCAAAGGGCCCCGGGAAAGCAATCAGCCCCAGCATTTT. This gives the protein CASSKGPRESNQPQHF. This chain connects TRBV6-2 or TRBV6-3 to TRBJ1-5; D is unclear. The CDR3 is 16 amino acids. The germline CDR1 and CDR2 sequences are MNHEY and SVGEGT. Between the trimmed V and J ends, which lost 6 bases and 1 base, there was a span of 16 bases.

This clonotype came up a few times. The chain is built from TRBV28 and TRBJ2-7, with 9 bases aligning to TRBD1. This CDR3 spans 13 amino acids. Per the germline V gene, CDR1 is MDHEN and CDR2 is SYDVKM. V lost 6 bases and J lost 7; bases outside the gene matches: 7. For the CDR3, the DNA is TGTGCCAGCAGAGTAACAGGGGGCCGAGAGCAGTACGTC. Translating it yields CASRVTGGREQYV.

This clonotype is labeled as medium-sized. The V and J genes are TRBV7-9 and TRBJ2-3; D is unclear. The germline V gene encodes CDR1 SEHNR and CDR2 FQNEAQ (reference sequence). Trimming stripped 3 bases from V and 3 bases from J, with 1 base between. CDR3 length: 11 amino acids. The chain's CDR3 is CASSFTDTQYF. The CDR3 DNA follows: TGTGCCAGCAGCTTTACAGATACGCAGTATTTT.

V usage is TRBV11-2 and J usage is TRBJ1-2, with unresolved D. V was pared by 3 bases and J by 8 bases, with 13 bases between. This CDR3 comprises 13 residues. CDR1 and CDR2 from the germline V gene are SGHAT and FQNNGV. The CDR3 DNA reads TGTGCCAGCAGCTTCTCTACTGGAGGGGGCTACACCTTC. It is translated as CASSFSTGGGYTF.

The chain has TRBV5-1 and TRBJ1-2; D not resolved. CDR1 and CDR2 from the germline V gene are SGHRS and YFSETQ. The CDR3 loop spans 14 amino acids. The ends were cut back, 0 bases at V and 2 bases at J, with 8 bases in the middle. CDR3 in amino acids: CASSLESGNYGYTF. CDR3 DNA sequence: TGCGCCAGCAGCTTGGAGTCAGGAAACTATGGCTACACCTTC.

The CDR3 loop is CASSFSRSNQPQHF. CDR3 nucleotide sequence: TGTGCCAGCAGCTTTTCGCGGTCCAATCAGCCCCAGCATTTT. The chain recombines TRBV7-2 with TRBJ1-5; D gene uncertain. CDR1 and CDR2 (germline): SGHTA, FQGNSA. V was cut by 3 bases and J by 3 bases, with 9 bases left in between. The CDR3 runs to 14 residues.

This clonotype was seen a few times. In nucleotides, the CDR3 is TGTGCCAGCAGCTGGGACAGCGATCAGCCCCAGCATTTT. Translating it yields CASSWDSDQPQHF. This rearrangement joins TRBV7-6 to TRBJ1-5; 7 nucleotides line up with TRBD1. Unmatched junction bases numbered 2, after V lost 4 bases and J lost 5 bases. The germline V gene encodes CDR1 SGHVS and CDR2 FNYEAQ. The CDR3 is made up of 13 amino acids. The complete variable domain, with remaining parts taken from reference TRBV7-6 and TRBJ1-5, reads GAGVSQSPRYKVTKRGQDVALRCDPISGHVSLYWYRQALGQGPEFLTYFNYEAQQDKSGLPNDRFSAERPEGSISTLTIQRTEQRDSAMYRCASSWDSDQPQHFGDGTRLSIL.

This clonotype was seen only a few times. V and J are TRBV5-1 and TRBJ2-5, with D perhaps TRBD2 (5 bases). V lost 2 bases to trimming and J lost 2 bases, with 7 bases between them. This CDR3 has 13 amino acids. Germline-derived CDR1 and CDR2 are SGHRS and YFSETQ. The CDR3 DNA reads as TGCGCCAGCAGCTTTACGGGGCAAGAGACCCAGTACTTC. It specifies CASSFTGQETQYF.

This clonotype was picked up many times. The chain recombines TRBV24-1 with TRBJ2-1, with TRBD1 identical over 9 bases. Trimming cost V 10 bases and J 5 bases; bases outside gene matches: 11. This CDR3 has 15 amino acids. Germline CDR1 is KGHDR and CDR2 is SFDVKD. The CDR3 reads CATSPGTGFDNEQFF. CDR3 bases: TGTGCCACATCCCCCGGGACAGGGTTTGACAATGAGCAGTTCTTC.

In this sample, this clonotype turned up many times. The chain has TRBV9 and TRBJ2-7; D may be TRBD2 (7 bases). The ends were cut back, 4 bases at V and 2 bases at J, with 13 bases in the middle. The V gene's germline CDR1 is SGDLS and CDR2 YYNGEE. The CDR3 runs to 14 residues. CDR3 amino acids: CASSSGGGTYEQYF. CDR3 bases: TGTGCCAGCAGCTCTGGGGGGGGCACCTACGAGCAGTACTTC.

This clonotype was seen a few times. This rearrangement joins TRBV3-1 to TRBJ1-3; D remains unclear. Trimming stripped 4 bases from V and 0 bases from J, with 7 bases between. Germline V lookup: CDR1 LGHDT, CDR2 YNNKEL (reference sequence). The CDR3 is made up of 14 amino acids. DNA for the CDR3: TGTGCCAGCAGCCTCAGGAGCTCTGGAAACACCATATATTTT. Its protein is CASSLRSSGNTIYF.

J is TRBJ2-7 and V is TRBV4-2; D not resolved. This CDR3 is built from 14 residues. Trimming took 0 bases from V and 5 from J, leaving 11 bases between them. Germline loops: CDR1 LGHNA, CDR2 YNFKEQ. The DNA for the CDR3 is TGTGCCAGCAGCCAAGAATGGTCCGTCGACGAGCAGTACTTC. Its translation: CASSQEWSVDEQYF.

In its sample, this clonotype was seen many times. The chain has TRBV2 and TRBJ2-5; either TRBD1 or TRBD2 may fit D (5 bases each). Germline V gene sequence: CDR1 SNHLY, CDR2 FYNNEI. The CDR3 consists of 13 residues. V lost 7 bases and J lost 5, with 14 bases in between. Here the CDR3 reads CASNTVWGETQYF. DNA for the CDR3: TGTGCCAGCAATACGGTCTGGGGGGAGACCCAGTACTTC.

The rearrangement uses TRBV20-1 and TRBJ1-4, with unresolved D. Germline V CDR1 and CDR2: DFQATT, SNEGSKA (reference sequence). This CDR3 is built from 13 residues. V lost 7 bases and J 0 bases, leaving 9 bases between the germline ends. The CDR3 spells CSGREATNEKLFF. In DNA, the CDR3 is TGCAGTGGAAGGGAGGCAACTAATGAAAAACTGTTTTTT.

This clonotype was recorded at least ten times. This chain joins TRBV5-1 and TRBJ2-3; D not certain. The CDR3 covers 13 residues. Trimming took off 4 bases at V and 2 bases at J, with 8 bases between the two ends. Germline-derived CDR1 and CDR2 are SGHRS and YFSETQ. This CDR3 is CASSEPTTDTQYF. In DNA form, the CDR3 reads TGCGCCAGCAGCGAACCCACCACAGATACGCAGTATTTT.

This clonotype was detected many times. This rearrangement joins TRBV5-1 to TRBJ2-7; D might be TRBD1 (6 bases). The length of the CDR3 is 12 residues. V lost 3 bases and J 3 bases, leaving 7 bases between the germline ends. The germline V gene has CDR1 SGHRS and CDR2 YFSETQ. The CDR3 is CASSWDNYEQYF. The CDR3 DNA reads TGCGCCAGCAGCTGGGACAACTACGAGCAGTACTTC.

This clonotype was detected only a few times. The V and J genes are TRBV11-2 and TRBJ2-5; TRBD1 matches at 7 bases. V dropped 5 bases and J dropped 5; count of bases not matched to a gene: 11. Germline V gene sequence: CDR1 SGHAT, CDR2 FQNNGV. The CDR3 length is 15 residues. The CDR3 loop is CASSPPTGSGETQYF. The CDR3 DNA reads TGTGCCAGCAGCCCCCCGACAGGGAGTGGGGAGACCCAGTACTTC.

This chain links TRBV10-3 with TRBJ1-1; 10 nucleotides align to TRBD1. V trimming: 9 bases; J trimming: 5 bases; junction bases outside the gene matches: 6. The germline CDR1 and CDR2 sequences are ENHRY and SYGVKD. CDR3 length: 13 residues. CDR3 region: CAMGQGSRTEAFF. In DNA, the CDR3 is TGTGCCATGGGACAGGGGAGTCGTACTGAAGCTTTCTTT.

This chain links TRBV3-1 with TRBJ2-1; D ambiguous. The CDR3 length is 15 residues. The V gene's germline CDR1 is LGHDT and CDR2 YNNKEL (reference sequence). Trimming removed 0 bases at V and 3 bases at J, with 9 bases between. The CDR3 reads CASSQDLVSYNEQFF. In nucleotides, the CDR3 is TGTGCCAGCAGCCAAGATCTAGTCAGCTACAATGAGCAGTTCTTC.

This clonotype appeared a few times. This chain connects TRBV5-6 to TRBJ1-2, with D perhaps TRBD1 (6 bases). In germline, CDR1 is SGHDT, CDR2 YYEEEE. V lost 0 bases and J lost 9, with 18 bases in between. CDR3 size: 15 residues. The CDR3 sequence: CASSLVGRGTRRYTF. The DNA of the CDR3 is TGTGCCAGCAGCTTGGTCGGGCGGGGGACACGGCGCTACACCTTC.

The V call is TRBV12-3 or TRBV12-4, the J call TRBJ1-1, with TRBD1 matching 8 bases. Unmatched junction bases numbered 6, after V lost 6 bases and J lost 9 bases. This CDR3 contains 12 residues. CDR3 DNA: TGTGCCAGCAGGAGGGACAGGTTAAAAGCTTTCTTT. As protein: CASRRDRLKAFF.

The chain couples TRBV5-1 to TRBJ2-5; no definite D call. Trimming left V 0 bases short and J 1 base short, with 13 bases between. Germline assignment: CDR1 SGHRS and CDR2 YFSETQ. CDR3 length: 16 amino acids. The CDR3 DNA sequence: TGCGCCAGCAGCTTGGGAGGTTTGAGGTCCCAAGAGACCCAGTACTTC. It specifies CASSLGGLRSQETQYF.